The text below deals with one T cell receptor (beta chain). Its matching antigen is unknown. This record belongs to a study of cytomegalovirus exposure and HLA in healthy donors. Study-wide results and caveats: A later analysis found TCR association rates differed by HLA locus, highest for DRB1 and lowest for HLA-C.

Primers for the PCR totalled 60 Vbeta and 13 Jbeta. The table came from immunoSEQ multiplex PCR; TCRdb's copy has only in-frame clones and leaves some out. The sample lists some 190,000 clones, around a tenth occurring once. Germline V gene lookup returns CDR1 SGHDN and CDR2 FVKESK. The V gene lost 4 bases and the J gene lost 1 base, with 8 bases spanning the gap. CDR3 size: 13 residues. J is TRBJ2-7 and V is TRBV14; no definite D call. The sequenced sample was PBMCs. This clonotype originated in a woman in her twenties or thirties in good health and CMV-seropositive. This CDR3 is CASSPGLSYEQYF. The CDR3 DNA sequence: TGTGCCAGCAGCCCTGGGCTTTCCTACGAGCAGTACTTC.